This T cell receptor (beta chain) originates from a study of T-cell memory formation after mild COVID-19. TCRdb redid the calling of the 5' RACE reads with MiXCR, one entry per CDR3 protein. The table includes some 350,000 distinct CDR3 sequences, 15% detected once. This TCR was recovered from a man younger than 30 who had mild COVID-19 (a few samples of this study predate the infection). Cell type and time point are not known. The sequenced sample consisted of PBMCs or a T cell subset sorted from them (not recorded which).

The chain's CDR3 is CASSYSRFSGEENTIYF. CDR3 DNA: TGTGCCAGCAGTTACTCGAGGTTTTCAGGGGAAGAAAACACCATATATTTT. The chain recombines TRBV6-5 with TRBJ1-3; D possibly corresponds to TRBD1 (6 bases). Germline V gene sequence: CDR1 MNHEY, CDR2 SVGAGI. This CDR3 has 17 amino acids. V gave up 0 bases and J gave up 6 bases, with 18 bases separating them.